The clone carrying this T cell receptor beta chain was seen just once. The data derive from a study of blood T cell repertoires in COVID-19. For the study at large: Specimens from acute and convalescent COVID-19 originated in the United States, Italy and Spain. The cDNA or gDNA used as material had been derived from T cells, B-cell-depleted T cells, or PBMCs.

Original processing notes: It was from reference gene primer amplification that nucleated cell counts were estimated. Clones were sequenced by immunoSEQ multiplex PCR, and TCRdb holds only the in-frame ones, with some missing. V and J calls and clone size come straight from that table; D and trimming were deduced from the DNA. This table has fewer than 500,000 clones, about 85% appearing once. Cohorts were based on clinical histories the participants reported. This CDR3 spans 16 amino acids. Trimming stripped 2 bases from V and 6 bases from J, with 19 bases between. CDR1 is SGHRS, CDR2 YFSETQ, per germline.

Sequencing used PBMCs or T cells enriched from blood (not recorded which). The chain links TRBV5-1 to TRBJ2-3, with a tentative D call TRBD2 (6 bases). This TCR was sampled from a woman between 18 and 29 years old who had recovered from COVID-19. CDR3 sequence reads: CASSFGWTTPRDTQYF. For the CDR3, the DNA is TGCGCCAGCAGCTTCGGATGGACTACCCCCCGGGATACGCAGTATTTT.